These 18 T cell receptor beta chains came from one sample sequenced in a study of CD8 T cells in ankylosing spondylitis. MiXCR, run by TCRdb on the 5' RACE reads, gives a single entry per CDR3 protein. The sample lists about 240,000 distinct CDR3 sequences, roughly a tenth occurring once. Sequencing was performed on blood, either unsorted or a sorted T cell fraction (not recorded which). Receptors originate from a male donor with ankylosing spondylitis or in good health (not recorded which).

The chain combines TRBV29-1 with TRBJ2-1, with 7 nucleotides matching TRBD1. CDR1 SQVTM and CDR2 ANQGSEA come from the germline V gene. The CDR3 loop spans 14 amino acids. Trimming removed 6 bases from V and 8 bases from J; junction bases left unmatched: 13. CDR3: CSVDPGQSGDEQFF. The CDR3 nucleotides are TGCAGCGTCGATCCGGGACAGTCGGGCGATGAGCAGTTCTTC.

This clonotype was seen repeatedly, ten times or more. The V and J genes are TRBV12-3 or TRBV12-4 and TRBJ2-1, with D possibly TRBD2 on 5 matching bases. The CDR3 runs 12 residues. The germline V and J ends were trimmed by 6 bases and 10 bases, with 13 bases remaining between them. Here the CDR3 reads CASSPGLLEQFF. CDR3 DNA sequence: TGTGCCAGCAGCCCCGGACTTTTGGAGCAGTTCTTC.

This clonotype has ten or more counts. The chain is built from TRBV3-1 and TRBJ2-1; TRBD2 matches 10 bases. Trimming removed 1 base from V and 4 bases from J; junction bases left unmatched: 4. Per germline, CDR1 LGHDT and CDR2 YNNKEL (reference sequence). This CDR3 region has 16 residues. CDR3: CASSQALAGYYNEQFF. The CDR3 DNA is TGTGCCAGCAGCCAAGCACTAGCGGGGTATTACAATGAGCAGTTCTTC.

This clonotype turned up a few times. The chain couples TRBV7-8 to TRBJ2-4, with TRBD2 matching 7 bases. After removal of 5 bases from V and 8 bases from J, the junction contained 12 bases not matched to a gene. The CDR3 consists of 15 residues. Germline CDR1 SGHVS, CDR2 FQNEAQ. The CDR3 loop reads CASSLKRLAGDIQYF. The CDR3 nucleotides read TGTGCCAGCAGCCTAAAACGACTAGCCGGGGACATTCAGTACTTC.

The rearrangement uses TRBV12-3 or TRBV12-4 and TRBJ1-2; tentatively, D is TRBD1 (5 bases). The CDR3 sequence is 14 residues long. Trimming cost V 2 bases and J 4 bases, with 11 bases left between them. The CDR3 DNA reads TGTGCCAGCAGTTTAAGGGGAGGGGTCTATGGCTACACCTTC. Translation gives CASSLRGGVYGYTF.

The rearrangement joins TRBV6-1 to TRBJ2-5; D call uncertain. The germline V and J ends were trimmed by 3 bases and 0 bases, with 14 bases remaining between them. CDR1 is MNHNS, CDR2 SASEGT, per germline. The CDR3 extends over 16 amino acids. The CDR3 sequence is CASSEAQAAYQETQYF. As DNA, the CDR3 is TGTGCCAGCAGTGAGGCCCAGGCGGCGTACCAAGAGACCCAGTACTTC.

This clonotype was seen a handful of times. The V gene is TRBV30, the J gene TRBJ2-1, with 10 bases fitting TRBD2. The length of the CDR3 is 14 residues. CDR1 is GTSNPN and CDR2 is SVGIG in the germline V gene (reference sequence). After removal of 5 bases from V and 5 bases from J, the junction contained 6 bases not matched to a gene. The DNA of the CDR3 is TGTGCCTGGGAAAGCGGGAGGGGCAACAATGAGCAGTTCTTC. It translates to CAWESGRGNNEQFF. The whole variable domain, remainder taken from reference TRBV30 and TRBJ2-1, is SQTIHQWPATLVQPVGSPLSLECTVEGTSNPNLYWYRQAAGRGLQLLFYSVGIGQISSEVPQNLSASRPQDRQFILSSKKLLLSDSGFYLCAWESGRGNNEQFFGPGTRLTVL.

The rearrangement joins TRBV5-1 to TRBJ2-3; D is ambiguous. The CDR3 consists of 16 residues. Between the trimmed V and J ends, which lost 4 bases and 0 bases, there was a span of 15 bases. Germline V CDR1 and CDR2: SGHRS, YFSETQ. For the CDR3, the DNA is TGCGCCAGCAGCCCTGCCCCAGCGTCTAGCACAGATACGCAGTATTTT. Translating gives CASSPAPASSTDTQYF.

The sample holds many counts of this clonotype. The chain uses TRBV7-6 and TRBJ2-5; 9 nucleotides agree with TRBD2. The germline V gene has CDR1 SGHVS and CDR2 FNYEAQ. V lost 0 bases to trimming and J lost 5 bases; unmatched junction nucleotides: 10. This CDR3 region has 17 residues. The CDR3 bases are TGTGCCAGCAGCTTAGCGCTAGGGGCTAGCGGGGTGGAGACCCAGTACTTC. This translates into CASSLALGASGVETQYF.

In its sample, this clonotype was seen many times. The chain uses TRBV5-1 and TRBJ2-7; possible D gene TRBD2, 6 bases. This CDR3 is built from 14 residues. The V gene's germline CDR1 is SGHRS and CDR2 YFSETQ. V shed 6 bases and J shed 0 bases, with 13 bases lying between them. CDR3 residues: CASKGLASSYEQYF. The DNA for the CDR3 is TGCGCCAGCAAGGGGCTAGCGAGCTCCTACGAGCAGTACTTC.

Remarks on this clonotype: A junction end diverges from the germline sequence, so it may reflect a read error. The chain employs TRBV27 and TRBJ1-1; TRBD1 matches at 9 bases. The length of the CDR3 is 13 residues. Germline loops: CDR1 MNHEY, CDR2 SMNVEV (reference sequence). CDR3 protein: CTSRQQGATEAFF. The DNA of the CDR3 is TGTACCAGCAGGCAACAGGGGGCCACTGAAGCTTTCTTT.

About this clonotype itself: One junction end disagrees with the germline gene, perhaps due to a read error. The CDR3 DNA reads as TGCGCCAGCAGCTTGGCCGGGACAGCGAACACCGGGAAGCTGTTTTTT. This gives the protein CASSLAGTANTGKLFF. The chain combines TRBV5-1 with TRBJ2-2; TRBD1 matches 7 bases. The CDR3 spans 16 residues. Germline V gene lookup returns CDR1 SGHRS and CDR2 YFSETQ. The variable domain in full, completed from reference TRBV5-1 and TRBJ2-2, reads KAGVTQTPRYLIKTRGQQVTLSCSPISGHRSVSWYQQTPGQGLQFLFEYFSETQRNKGNFPGRFSGRQFSNSRSEMNVSTLELGDSALYLCASSLAGTANTGKLFFGEGSRLTVL.

In its sample, this clonotype was seen many times. For the CDR3, the DNA is TGCGCCAGCAGCCAATTCCAGCGGAACACTGAAGCTTTCTTT. Its translation is CASSQFQRNTEAFF. V gene TRBV4-1 combines with J gene TRBJ1-1, with D unclear. With 2 bases removed from V and 1 base from J, the gap between germline ends came to 8 bases. Germline assignment: CDR1 MGHRA and CDR2 YSYEKL. CDR3 length: 14 amino acids.

The chain employs TRBV7-2 and TRBJ2-3; TRBD1 might be the D (6 bases). Germline loops: CDR1 SGHTA, CDR2 FQGNSA. Trimming stripped 3 bases from V and 4 bases from J, with 11 bases between. The CDR3 has 14 residues. In DNA form, the CDR3 reads TGTGCCAGCAGCTTTCAGGGGTTCCCAGATACGCAGTATTTT. As protein: CASSFQGFPDTQYF.

In its sample, this clonotype was seen many times. The chain is built from TRBV20-1 and TRBJ2-7, with D perhaps being TRBD1 or TRBD2 (5 bases each). V lost 6 bases to trimming and J lost 4 bases, with 22 bases between them. In germline, CDR1 is DFQATT, CDR2 SNEGSKA (reference sequence). The CDR3 runs 15 residues. The CDR3: CSAVRHGDGLYEQYF. The CDR3 bases are TGCAGTGCGGTCCGACATGGGGACGGGCTGTACGAGCAGTACTTC.

This clonotype occurred many times. This chain connects TRBV7-2 to TRBJ1-1; D is ambiguous. This CDR3 contains 13 residues. Germline-derived CDR1 and CDR2 are SGHTA and FQGNSA. V lost 6 bases to trimming and J lost 0 bases, with 8 bases between them. CDR3 coding DNA: TGTGCCAGCAGACAGAGTTTGAACACTGAAGCTTTCTTT. Translation: CASRQSLNTEAFF.

Ten or more counts support this clonotype. V and J are TRBV6-2 or TRBV6-3 and TRBJ2-1; 10 bases map to TRBD1. Per germline, CDR1 MNHEY and CDR2 SVGEGT. The CDR3 has 14 amino acids. V lost 5 bases to trimming and J lost 9 bases; unmatched junction nucleotides: 7. CDR3 region: CASSPPGQGFEQFF. Here the CDR3 DNA reads TGTGCCAGCAGTCCTCCGGGACAGGGGTTTGAGCAGTTCTTC.

This clonotype appeared many times. The chain combines TRBV4-1 with TRBJ2-2, with D possibly matching TRBD1 (6 bases). With 5 bases removed from V and 0 bases from J, the gap between germline ends came to 13 bases. The CDR3 consists of 16 residues. Germline values: CDR1 MGHRA, CDR2 YSYEKL. CDR3 residues: CASSSDSAANTGELFF. For the CDR3, the DNA is TGCGCCAGCAGCTCGGACAGCGCTGCGAACACCGGGGAGCTGTTTTTT.